This T cell receptor beta chain was found in a study of circulating CD8 cells and anti-PD-1 response in melanoma. Study at large: Treatment was intravenous nivolumab at 3 mg/kg every 2 weeks. Overall study findings and caveats: Peptide assays on expanded sorted subsets replaced tumor-based reactivity testing. At M1, fewer than 7.5% of TRB clonotypes appeared in multiple subsets.

The QIAseq Immune Repertoire TCR panel built the libraries from roughly 15 ng of total RNA. One entry per CDR3 protein results from TCRdb running MiXCR on the reads. Of approximately 170 distinct CDR3 sequences listed, approximately 19% are singletons. Relative to its sample, this clonotype is medium-sized (0.01 to 0.1%). As yet, its antigen is unknown. A read error may account for a junction end that differs from germline. From live CD3+CD8+TCRalphabeta+ cells, four PD-1 and/or TIGIT subsets were sorted. The source is a human donor with melanoma. Sample: CD8+ T cells from PBMCs, taken at baseline or after one month of anti-PD-1 therapy (not recorded which).

Written as DNA, the CDR3 is TGTGCCAGCGGATACACAGGGGCAGGGGAGCGGTACTTC. Translated: CASGYTGAGERYF. The chain recombines TRBV27 with TRBJ2-7; 7 positions agree with TRBD1. The V gene's germline CDR1 is MNHEY and CDR2 SMNVEV (reference sequence). The CDR3 extends over 13 amino acids.